The source of this T cell receptor (beta chain) is a study of shared clonotypes between healthy human individuals. General observations from the study: Collection of samples was limited to blood; tissue repertoires likely differ. As a rule, naive subsets had a larger estimated richness than memory subsets. Shared across a handful of donors were around 5% of the naive CD4 clonotypes.

Note on this clone: Its antigen is undetermined.

TCRdb's table, derived via immunoSEQ multiplex PCR, lists solely in-frame clones and lacks some. The sample contains more than 1.2 million clones, 98% of which appear only once. The source of this sequence is a man aged 25 to 40 in good health. Material for sequencing was naive CD4+ T cells sorted from blood. Documented subset: CD45RA+ positively selected.

CDR3 region: CSAESVGWADTQYF. CDR3 DNA: TGCAGCGCCGAGAGTGTAGGGTGGGCAGATACGCAGTATTTT. The genes are TRBV29-1 and TRBJ2-3; D gene uncertain. With 7 bases removed from V and 4 bases from J, the gap between germline ends came to 18 bases. This CDR3 is 14 amino acids long. CDR1 SQVTM and CDR2 ANQGSEA come from the germline V gene.